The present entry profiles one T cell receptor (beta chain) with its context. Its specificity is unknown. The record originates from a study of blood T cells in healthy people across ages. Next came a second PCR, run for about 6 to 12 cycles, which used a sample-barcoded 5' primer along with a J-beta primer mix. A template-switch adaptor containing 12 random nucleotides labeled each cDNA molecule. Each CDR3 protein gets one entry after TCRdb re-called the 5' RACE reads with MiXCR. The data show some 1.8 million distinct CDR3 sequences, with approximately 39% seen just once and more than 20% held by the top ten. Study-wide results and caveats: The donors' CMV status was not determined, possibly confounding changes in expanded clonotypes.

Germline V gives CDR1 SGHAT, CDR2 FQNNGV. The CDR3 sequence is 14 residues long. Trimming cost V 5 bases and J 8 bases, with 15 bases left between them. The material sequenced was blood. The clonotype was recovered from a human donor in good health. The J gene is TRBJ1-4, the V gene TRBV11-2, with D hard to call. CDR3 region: CASSPEGLIEKLFF. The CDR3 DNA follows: TGTGCCAGCAGCCCAGAGGGTCTGATCGAAAAACTGTTTTTT.